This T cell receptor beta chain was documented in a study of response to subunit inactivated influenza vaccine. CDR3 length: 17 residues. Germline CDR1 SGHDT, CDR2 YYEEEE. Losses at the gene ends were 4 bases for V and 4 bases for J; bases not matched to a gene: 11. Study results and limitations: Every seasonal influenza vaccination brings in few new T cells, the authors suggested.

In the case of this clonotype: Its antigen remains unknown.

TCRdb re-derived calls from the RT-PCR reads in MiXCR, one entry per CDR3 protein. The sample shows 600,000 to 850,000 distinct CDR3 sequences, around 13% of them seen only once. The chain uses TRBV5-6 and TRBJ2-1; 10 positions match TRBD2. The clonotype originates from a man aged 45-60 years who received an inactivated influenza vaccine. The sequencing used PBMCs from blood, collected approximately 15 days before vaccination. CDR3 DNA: TGTGCCAGCAGCCCTCTAGCGGGAGACGGGGGTTACAATGAGCAGTTCTTC. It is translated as CASSPLAGDGGYNEQFF.